This T cell receptor (beta chain) was recovered during a study of tissue T cells after allogeneic stem cell transplantation. Measured with immunoSEQ multiplex PCR; TCRdb has only the in-frame clones, and not every one. The sample consists of about 43,000 clones, roughly 92% of them appearing once. General observations from the study: Anatomically similar tissues had similar TCR repertoires within each patient.

Concerning this clone: Its antigen is unknown.

CDR1 and CDR2 from the germline V gene are MNHEY and SVGAGI. J was trimmed by 8 bases and V by 8 bases; bases with no gene match: 11. This CDR3 is 14 amino acids long. J is TRBJ1-2 and V is TRBV6-5, with 10 bases fitting TRBD1. This receptor was taken from a woman aged 35-75 years who later had graft-versus-host disease after an allogeneic stem cell transplant. Here the sequenced sample was blood, taken before transplantation. CDR3 region: CASAKTGGYRGYTF. As DNA, the CDR3 is TGTGCCAGCGCCAAGACAGGGGGCTATAGAGGCTACACCTTC.